These 24 T cell receptor beta chains were sequenced from one sample in a study of cytomegalovirus exposure and HLA in healthy donors (dated by TCRdb to about 2017). Library preparation employed the immunoSEQ multiplex PCR assay. For the multiplex PCR, a mixture combining 60 forward primers for TCR Vbeta segments and 13 reverse primers for TCR Jbeta segments was used. Drawn from immuneACCESS, this table holds only the in-frame rearrangements with V and J called that TCRdb kept. Clones are partly lost; checked studies trace under half to an unresolved V gene and leave the rest unexplained. For this sample there are 100,000 to 120,000 clones; more than 65% appear just once. Roughly 3.2% of the sample rests with the top ten. Sequences were obtained from PBMCs. The receptors were gathered from a man aged 25 to 45 in good health and CMV-seronegative.

This clone was seen a single time. This chain links TRBV11-3 with TRBJ1-3, with D possibly TRBD1 on 6 matching bases. Trimming stripped 6 bases from V and 4 bases from J, with 10 bases between. Per the germline V gene, CDR1 is SGHNT and CDR2 is YENEEA. The CDR3 loop spans 13 amino acids. The DNA for the CDR3 is TGTGCCAGCAGGCCGGGGGGCGGAAACACCATATATTTT. Residues: CASRPGGGNTIYF.

This chain connects TRBV18 to TRBJ2-3; weak D call: TRBD2 (5 bases). This CDR3 is built from 14 residues. V gave up 1 base and J gave up 5 bases, with 10 bases separating them. Germline V CDR1 and CDR2: KGHSH, LQKENI. The CDR3 region is CASSPHPGKDTQYF. In DNA, the CDR3 is TGTGCCAGCTCACCACACCCGGGAAAAGATACGCAGTATTTT. The full variable domain, completed using reference TRBV18 and TRBJ2-3, is NAGVMQNPRHLVRRRGQEARLRCSPMKGHSHVYWYRQLPEEGLKFMVYLQKENIIDESGMPKERFSAEFPKEGPSILRIQQVVRGDSAAYFCASSPHPGKDTQYFGPGTRLTVL.

V and J are TRBV29-1 and TRBJ2-1; 14 nucleotides agree with TRBD2. The CDR3 consists of 15 residues. Germline V CDR1 and CDR2: SQVTM, ANQGSEA. Germline trimming cut 4 bases from V and 3 bases from J; bases unmatched to any gene: 2. This CDR3 reads CSVVGTSGSYNEQFF. CDR3 sequence (DNA): TGCAGCGTTGTAGGGACTAGCGGGAGCTACAATGAGCAGTTCTTC.

This clone was seen only a few times. The J gene is TRBJ1-2, the V gene TRBV5-4; D might be TRBD1 (5 bases). This CDR3 contains 13 residues. Trimming took 1 base from V and 7 from J, leaving 11 bases between them. CDR1 and CDR2 (germline): SGHNT, YYREEE (reference sequence). The CDR3 region is CASSLIQGRGYTF. As DNA, the CDR3 is TGTGCCAGCAGCTTGATCCAGGGTCGTGGCTACACCTTC.

The V gene is TRBV5-6, the J gene TRBJ2-5, with no clear D. From germline, CDR1 is SGHDT and CDR2 YYEEEE. There are 14 residues in the CDR3. With 1 base removed from V and 1 base from J, the gap between germline ends came to 8 bases. CDR3 nucleotide sequence: TGTGCCAGCAGCTTGTGGGCCTCCCAAGAGACCCAGTACTTC. This encodes CASSLWASQETQYF. The whole variable domain, remainder taken from reference TRBV5-6 and TRBJ2-5, is DAGVTQSPTHLIKTRGQQVTLRCSPKSGHDTVSWYQQALGQGPQFIFQYYEEEERQRGNFPDRFSGHQFPNYSSELNVNALLLGDSALYLCASSLWASQETQYFGPGTRLLVL.

The DNA of the CDR3 is TGTGCCAGCAGTTTAGAGACAGGGCTTAGCAATCAGCCCCAGCATTTT. Its protein is CASSLETGLSNQPQHF. This rearrangement joins TRBV28 to TRBJ1-5; 7 nucleotides align to TRBD1. The CDR3 runs 16 residues. The V gene end was trimmed by 2 bases and the J gene end by 0 bases; junction bases not matched to a gene: 4. Germline assignment: CDR1 MDHEN and CDR2 SYDVKM. Looking up the rest from reference TRBV28 and TRBJ1-5 gives the full variable domain: DVKVTQSSRYLVKRTGEKVFLECVQDMDHENMFWYRQDPGLGLRLIYFSYDVKMKEKGDIPEGYSVSREKKERFSLILESASTNQTSMYLCASSLETGLSNQPQHFGDGTRLSIL.

The chain uses TRBV18 and TRBJ2-5; no definite D call. This CDR3 comprises 14 residues. V lost 2 bases and J lost 2, with 9 bases in between. Germline V gives CDR1 KGHSH, CDR2 LQKENI. CDR3 in DNA: TGTGCCAGCTCACCAAGTCACAGTCAAGAGACCCAGTACTTC. Protein: CASSPSHSQETQYF.

V is TRBV19 and J is TRBJ1-1; 12 nucleotides agree with TRBD1. After removal of 7 bases from V and 0 bases from J, the junction contained 9 bases not matched to a gene. The length of the CDR3 is 17 residues. The germline CDR1 and CDR2 sequences are LNHDA and SQIVND (reference sequence). CDR3 in amino acids: CASTLGGTGGMNTEAFF. CDR3 in DNA: TGTGCCAGTACCCTAGGGGGGACAGGGGGCATGAACACTGAAGCTTTCTTT.

This clone was picked up one time. This chain joins TRBV9 and TRBJ1-3, with D unresolved. The CDR3 runs to 15 residues. V was clipped by 0 bases and J by 0 bases, with 7 bases between them. Germline CDR1 reads SGDLS; CDR2 reads YYNGEE. CDR3: CASSVEGSSGNTIYF. CDR3 bases: TGTGCCAGCAGCGTAGAAGGGAGCTCTGGAAACACCATATATTTT.

The rearrangement links TRBV7-8 to TRBJ2-1; possibly TRBD1 for D (6 bases). The length of the CDR3 is 16 residues. Deletions cut 0 bases from V and 6 bases from J, with 15 bases between. The germline V gene encodes CDR1 SGHVS and CDR2 FQNEAQ. This chain's CDR3 is CASSLARAGVGNEQFF. CDR3 bases: TGTGCCAGCAGCTTAGCGCGGGCAGGGGTCGGCAATGAGCAGTTCTTC.

For this clone: At one of its ends the junction is not consistent with the germline gene, which may arise from a read error. The gene calls are TRBV27 and TRBJ2-1; the match to TRBD2 covers 12 bases. Germline-derived CDR1 and CDR2 are MNHEY and SMNVEV (reference sequence). The CDR3 is 14 amino acids. CDR3 bases: TGTGCCAGCAGTCACCGATCTAGCGGGAGGGCCCGGATCTTC. This encodes CASSHRSSGRARIF.

A few counts support this clone. The chain combines TRBV2 with TRBJ1-4; 10 bases are shared with TRBD1. Germline trimming cut 5 bases from V and 2 bases from J; bases unmatched to any gene: 5. The CDR3 spans 16 residues. CDR1 and CDR2 (germline): SNHLY, FYNNEI. This CDR3 is CASSPRTGGTNEKLFF. For the CDR3, the DNA is TGTGCCAGCAGTCCTCGGACAGGGGGTACTAATGAAAAACTGTTTTTT. Full variable domain (remainder filled in from reference TRBV2 and TRBJ1-4): EPEVTQTPSHQVTQMGQEVILRCVPISNHLYFYWYRQILGQKVEFLVSFYNNEISEKSEIFDDQFSVERPDGSNFTLKIRSTKLEDSAMYFCASSPRTGGTNEKLFFGSGTQLSVL.

This clone was found a few times. The rearrangement links TRBV19 to TRBJ2-1; TRBD1 aligns across 7 bases. This CDR3 region has 16 residues. Germline CDR1 LNHDA, CDR2 SQIVND (reference sequence). J lost 4 bases, V lost 6 bases, and 12 bases had no gene match. The CDR3 region is CASSAPGQRRYNEQFF. In DNA, the CDR3 is TGTGCCAGTAGCGCTCCGGGACAGAGGAGATACAATGAGCAGTTCTTC.

The chain links TRBV7-2 to TRBJ2-3; 11 nucleotides match TRBD2. This CDR3 is built from 18 residues. After removal of 7 bases from V and 4 bases from J, the junction contained 16 bases not matched to a gene. Germline V gene sequence: CDR1 SGHTA, CDR2 FQGNSA. The chain's CDR3 is CASNPQPIAGGGPDTQYF. CDR3 coding DNA: TGTGCCAGCAACCCTCAGCCAATAGCGGGAGGGGGCCCAGATACGCAGTATTTT.

The chain uses TRBV4-3 and TRBJ1-4; tentatively, D is TRBD1 (6 bases). V shed 2 bases and J shed 8 bases, with 18 bases lying between them. This CDR3 is 16 amino acids long. CDR1 and CDR2 from the germline V gene are LGHNA and YSLEER. The CDR3 nucleotides are TGCGCCAGCAGCCAAAAGTACGCTGGGGGCAACGAAAAACTGTTTTTT. It codes for CASSQKYAGGNEKLFF.

The V gene is TRBV19, the J gene TRBJ2-1; TRBD1 might be the D (5 bases). The V gene's germline CDR1 is LNHDA and CDR2 SQIVND (reference sequence). This CDR3 has 14 residues. V shed 6 bases and J shed 9 bases, with 18 bases lying between them. CDR3 in amino acids: CASSTPRVSGEQFF. The DNA for the CDR3 is TGTGCCAGTAGCACCCCCAGGGTAAGTGGTGAGCAGTTCTTC.

There are a few counts of this clone. The chain has TRBV28 and TRBJ2-1; TRBD1 might be the D (7 bases). The CDR3 has 15 amino acids. V lost 5 bases and J lost 3, with 14 bases in between. Per the germline V gene, CDR1 is MDHEN and CDR2 is SYDVKM. CDR3 region: CASSPTQGGYNEQFF. The CDR3 nucleotides read TGTGCCAGCAGTCCTACCCAGGGGGGCTACAATGAGCAGTTCTTC.

A word on this clone: The sample has other DNA sequences that encode this CDR3 too. This chain joins TRBV2 and TRBJ2-3; no clear D. CDR3 size: 11 residues. Germline CDR1 is SNHLY and CDR2 is FYNNEI. Between the trimmed V and J ends, which lost 6 bases and 2 bases, there was a span of 3 bases. CDR3 in DNA: TGTGCCAGCAGCTACACAGATACGCAGTATTTT. Amino acid sequence: CASSYTDTQYF.

V is TRBV6-1 and J is TRBJ1-3; D is unclear. The germline CDR1 and CDR2 sequences are MNHNS and SASEGT. The CDR3 is made up of 12 amino acids. Deletions cut 7 bases from V and 1 base from J, with 5 bases between. The CDR3 loop reads CASTGSGNTIYF. The CDR3 DNA reads as TGTGCCAGCACGGGGTCTGGAAACACCATATATTTT.

V and J are TRBV23-1 and TRBJ1-1; D perhaps matches TRBD1 (5 bases). TRBV23-1 is marked as an open reading frame, function uncertain. V was pared by 6 bases and J by 4 bases, with 15 bases between. The CDR3 spans 14 residues. CDR3 DNA: TGCGCCAGCAGCCTTGGGCGGGGGGGCACTGAAGCTTTCTTT. Residues: CASSLGRGGTEAFF.

This chain joins TRBV9 and TRBJ1-1; D not resolved. This CDR3 has 15 amino acids. Trimming cost V 0 bases and J 1 base, with 10 bases left between them. Germline V gene data show CDR1 as SGDLS and CDR2 as YYNGEE. CDR3 bases: TGTGCCAGCAGCGTAGAGGGAGGTCGGAACACTGAAGCTTTCTTT. Amino acids: CASSVEGGRNTEAFF.

This clone appeared a single time. The J gene is TRBJ1-1, the V gene TRBV30; D possibly corresponds to TRBD1 (5 bases). CDR1 GTSNPN and CDR2 SVGIG come from the germline V gene (reference sequence). V lost 3 bases to trimming and J lost 3 bases, with 8 bases between them. The CDR3 runs to 12 residues. Written as DNA, the CDR3 is TGTGCCTGGAGGGGGCAGGACACTGAAGCTTTCTTT. It encodes CAWRGQDTEAFF.

This clone was seen a few times. The V and J genes are TRBV7-3 and TRBJ1-5, with 8 bases fitting TRBD1. With V trimmed by 6 bases and J by 3 bases, 4 bases remained unmatched. Germline values: CDR1 SGHTA, CDR2 FQGTGA. This CDR3 contains 14 residues. The CDR3 DNA is TGTGCCAGCAGTTGGGACAGGACCAATCAGCCCCAGCATTTT. The encoded protein is CASSWDRTNQPQHF.

This chain uses TRBV19 with TRBJ2-5; possible D gene TRBD1, 5 bases. CDR1 LNHDA and CDR2 SQIVND come from the germline V gene (reference sequence). Trimming removed 5 bases at V and 4 bases at J, with 11 bases between. The CDR3 loop spans 13 amino acids. DNA of the CDR3: TGTGCCAGTAGTCTAAGAAGGGGAGAGACCCAGTACTTC. It encodes CASSLRRGETQYF. The full variable domain, its missing parts supplied by reference TRBV19 and TRBJ2-5, is DGGITQSPKYLFRKEGQNVTLSCEQNLNHDAMYWYRQDPGQGLRLIYYSQIVNDFQKGDIAEGYSVSREKKESFPLTVTSAQKNPTAFYLCASSLRRGETQYFGPGTRLLVL.